A single TCR beta chain is shown here with its context. Its antigen remains unknown. The entry originates in a study of cytomegalovirus exposure and HLA in healthy donors. Study overall: The Caucasian-associated ancestry cluster held 65% to 90% of roughly 400 genotyped donors. General observations from the study: Altogether, 164 TCR beta chains were recorded as cytomegalovirus-associated.

The PCR had 60 Vbeta and 13 Jbeta primers. Data came from immunoSEQ multiplex PCR; TCRdb stores just in-frame clones and leaves some out. The sample holds 140,000 to 150,000 clones, roughly 70% seen once. Material: PBMCs. The receptor was isolated from a man in his sixties in good health and CMV-seronegative.

CDR3 nucleotides: TGTGCCAGCAGCTTAGATGGGGGACAGGGCAATGAAAAACTGTTTTTT. It codes for CASSLDGGQGNEKLFF. The gene calls are TRBV11-2 and TRBJ1-4, with TRBD1 matching 9 bases. CDR1 is SGHAT, CDR2 FQNNGV, per germline. The CDR3 contains 16 residues. The V and J ends lost 0 bases and 5 bases, in that order; junction bases with no gene match: 4.